Following are 21 T cell receptor beta chains from one sample sequenced in a study of T-cell memory formation after mild COVID-19. One entry per CDR3 protein results from TCRdb running MiXCR on the 5' RACE reads. The sample holds approximately 490,000 distinct CDR3 sequences, just over 20% seen once. The sequenced sample consisted of PBMCs or a T cell subset sorted from them (not recorded which). Receptors originate from an adult woman who had mild COVID-19 (a few samples of this study predate the infection). Cell type and time point are not known.

In this sample, this clonotype turned up once. The rearrangement joins TRBV7-3 to TRBJ2-7; D may match TRBD1 or TRBD2 (5 bases each). Germline V gene data show CDR1 as SGHTA and CDR2 as FQGTGA. The CDR3 is made up of 15 amino acids. Trimming pared 2 bases from V and 2 bases from J, leaving 13 bases between. This CDR3 is CASSLGAGTPYEQYF. In nucleotides, the CDR3 is TGTGCCAGCAGCTTAGGGGCAGGGACCCCCTACGAGCAGTACTTC.

V gene TRBV14 combines with J gene TRBJ2-7, with 11 bases matching TRBD1. Germline CDR1 is SGHDN and CDR2 is FVKESK. V was clipped by 3 bases and J by 5 bases; unmatched bases: 3. The length of the CDR3 is 14 residues. The CDR3 nucleotides read TGTGCCAGCAGCCAGGACAGGGGGCTGAACGAGCAGTACTTC. It is translated as CASSQDRGLNEQYF.

This CDR3 is CASSSTTENSWEQYF. CDR3 bases: TGCGCCAGCAGCTCTACGACAGAGAATTCCTGGGAGCAGTACTTC. The chain joins TRBV5-1 to TRBJ2-7, with a tentative D call TRBD1 (5 bases). Trimming left V 3 bases short and J 7 bases short, with 20 bases between. Germline V lookup: CDR1 SGHRS, CDR2 YFSETQ. The CDR3 is made up of 15 amino acids. Full variable domain (outside the CDR3, taken from reference TRBV5-1 and TRBJ2-7): KAGVTQTPRYLIKTRGQQVTLSCSPISGHRSVSWYQQTPGQGLQFLFEYFSETQRNKGNFPGRFSGRQFSNSRSEMNVSTLELGDSALYLCASSSTTENSWEQYFGPGTRLTVT.

The V call is TRBV5-4, the J call TRBJ2-2, with D possibly matching TRBD2 (6 bases). This CDR3 has 16 residues. The germline V gene encodes CDR1 SGHNT and CDR2 YYREEE (reference sequence). The V end lost 4 bases, the J end lost 4 bases, and 17 bases lay between the germline ends. The CDR3 protein is CASSLGGDLVTGELFF. As DNA, the CDR3 is TGTGCCAGCAGCCTTGGAGGGGACTTAGTCACCGGGGAGCTGTTTTTT. The full variable domain, with the rest looked up from reference TRBV5-4 and TRBJ2-2, is ETGVTQSPTHLIKTRGQQVTLRCSSQSGHNTVSWYQQALGQGPQFIFQYYREEENGRGNFPPRFSGLQFPNYSSELNVNALELDDSALYLCASSLGGDLVTGELFFGEGSRLTVL.

The chain links TRBV5-1 to TRBJ2-5; perhaps D is TRBD1 or TRBD2 (6 bases each). The CDR3 spans 18 residues. Looked up from germline, CDR1 is SGHRS and CDR2 is YFSETQ. V gave up 0 bases and J gave up 5 bases, with 23 bases separating them. DNA for the CDR3: TGCGCCAGCAGCTTGGATAGGGGGACTCCATGGGCCAAGGAGACCCAGTACTTC. It yields the protein CASSLDRGTPWAKETQYF. Drawing the rest from reference TRBV5-1 and TRBJ2-5, the complete variable domain is KAGVTQTPRYLIKTRGQQVTLSCSPISGHRSVSWYQQTPGQGLQFLFEYFSETQRNKGNFPGRFSGRQFSNSRSEMNVSTLELGDSALYLCASSLDRGTPWAKETQYFGPGTRLLVL.

This clonotype was seen more than once but under ten times. V usage is TRBV11-2 and J usage is TRBJ2-1; 10 bases agree with TRBD2. Trimming removed 1 base from V and 5 bases from J; junction bases left unmatched: 11. The V gene's germline CDR1 is SGHAT and CDR2 FQNNGV. CDR3 length: 18 residues. In DNA form, the CDR3 reads TGTGCCAGCAGCTTAGTGACGATCCTAGCGGGAGCGAACAATGAGCAGTTCTTC. It specifies CASSLVTILAGANNEQFF.

The V call is TRBV9, the J call TRBJ1-3; 7 positions match TRBD1. Trimming removed 0 bases from V and 4 bases from J; junction bases left unmatched: 13. Germline V gene data show CDR1 as SGDLS and CDR2 as YYNGEE. This CDR3 has 18 residues. The CDR3 sequence is CASSVGVGGQVQGNTIYF. CDR3 DNA sequence: TGTGCCAGCAGCGTAGGGGTCGGTGGACAGGTACAAGGAAACACCATATATTTT.

This chain joins TRBV3-1 and TRBJ1-5, with 8 bases that match TRBD1. The germline CDR1 and CDR2 sequences are LGHDT and YNNKEL (reference sequence). V trimming: 0 bases; J trimming: 6 bases; junction bases outside the gene matches: 4. This CDR3 spans 15 amino acids. The CDR3 reads CASSQDGTGGQPQHF. CDR3 coding DNA: TGTGCCAGCAGCCAAGATGGGACAGGCGGTCAGCCCCAGCATTTT.

This chain joins TRBV7-9 and TRBJ1-1; possibly TRBD1 for D (5 bases). Looked up from germline, CDR1 is SEHNR and CDR2 is FQNEAQ (reference sequence). The CDR3 contains 14 residues. Trimming pared 5 bases from V and 4 bases from J, leaving 14 bases between. CDR3: CASSPRGRVTEAFF. The CDR3 DNA sequence: TGTGCCAGCAGCCCCCGTGGCAGGGTCACTGAAGCTTTCTTT.

This clonotype appeared a few times. This sequence joins TRBV6-2 or TRBV6-3 and TRBJ2-2, with 10 bases that match TRBD2. CDR3 length: 16 amino acids. Germline V CDR1 and CDR2: MNHEY, SVGEGT. The V gene end was trimmed by 4 bases and the J gene end by 6 bases; junction bases not matched to a gene: 8. The CDR3 nucleotides are TGTGCCAGCAGTTCGTGGACTAGCGGTTCACCCGGGGAGCTGTTTTTT. Translation: CASSSWTSGSPGELFF.

In its sample, this clonotype was seen a few times. The CDR3 DNA reads as TGCAGCACCCGGGGGCTAGCGGGAGATACGCAGTATTTT. Encoded protein: CSTRGLAGDTQYF. The rearrangement uses TRBV29-1 and TRBJ2-3; 8 nucleotides line up with TRBD2. The CDR3 contains 13 residues. Looked up from germline, CDR1 is SQVTM and CDR2 is ANQGSEA. V was pared by 8 bases and J by 5 bases, with 9 bases of the junction left unmatched.

This chain connects TRBV4-1 to TRBJ1-5; possibly TRBD1 for D (5 bases). Germline CDR1 and CDR2: MGHRA and YSYEKL. Deletions cut 1 base from V and 4 bases from J, with 11 bases between. This CDR3 region has 15 residues. In DNA form, the CDR3 reads TGCGCCAGCAGCCAAGTTGACAGACCAAATCAGCCCCAGCATTTT. It specifies CASSQVDRPNQPQHF.

This clonotype has just a few counts. V usage is TRBV4-2 and J usage is TRBJ2-7; D is perhaps TRBD2 (6 bases). The CDR3 length is 17 residues. V lost 4 bases, J lost 1 base, and 20 bases lay in between. Per germline, CDR1 LGHNA and CDR2 YNFKEQ. Written as DNA, the CDR3 is TGTGCCAGCAGCCTCTTCGTAGGGACTGCTGTTTCCTACGAGCAGTACTTC. Protein: CASSLFVGTAVSYEQYF.

This chain links TRBV5-5 with TRBJ1-1; D is perhaps TRBD1 (5 bases). Trimming took off 2 bases at V and 4 bases at J, with 15 bases between the two ends. The CDR3 extends over 15 amino acids. From germline, CDR1 is SGHKS and CDR2 YYEKEE (reference sequence). CDR3: CASSLQTTGVTEAFF. CDR3 nucleotide sequence: TGTGCCAGCAGCTTACAAACAACGGGGGTCACTGAAGCTTTCTTT.

The sample holds a few counts of this clonotype. The chain is built from TRBV12-3 or TRBV12-4 and TRBJ1-5; possibly TRBD1 for D (6 bases). Deletions cut 5 bases from V and 0 bases from J, with 8 bases between. The CDR3 has 14 amino acids. The CDR3 spells CASSRTASNQPQHF. The CDR3 DNA sequence: TGTGCCAGCAGTAGGACAGCTAGCAATCAGCCCCAGCATTTT.

This clonotype was counted between two and nine times. The V and J genes are TRBV11-2 and TRBJ2-4; D is unresolved. CDR1 is SGHAT, CDR2 FQNNGV, per germline. The V gene lost 3 bases and the J gene lost 7 bases, with 7 bases spanning the gap. The CDR3 covers 12 residues. CDR3 sequence: CASSFPTNIQYF. The CDR3 nucleotides are TGTGCCAGCAGCTTCCCGACTAACATTCAGTACTTC.

The CDR3 loop is CASQGSGANVLTF. In nucleotides, the CDR3 is TGTGCCAGCCAAGGGTCTGGGGCCAACGTCCTGACTTTC. The chain couples TRBV12-3 or TRBV12-4 to TRBJ2-6; D unresolved. V was cut by 8 bases and J by 1 base, with 6 bases left in between. This CDR3 contains 13 residues.

This chain joins TRBV2 and TRBJ1-1, with TRBD1 matching 8 bases. This CDR3 region has 16 residues. J lost 4 bases, V lost 5 bases, and 12 bases had no gene match. Germline V gives CDR1 SNHLY, CDR2 FYNNEI. The CDR3 here is CASSKHPRQGSTEAFF. In nucleotides, the CDR3 is TGTGCCAGCAGTAAACACCCCAGACAGGGGTCCACTGAAGCTTTCTTT.

This clonotype was seen ten or more times. This chain uses TRBV7-3 with TRBJ2-3; 10 positions match TRBD2. The V and J ends lost 5 bases and 4 bases, in that order; junction bases with no gene match: 3. Germline V gives CDR1 SGHTA, CDR2 FQGTGA. The CDR3 runs 14 residues. The CDR3 loop is CASSPGTSADTQYF. For the CDR3, the DNA is TGTGCCAGCAGCCCGGGGACTAGCGCAGATACGCAGTATTTT. The full variable domain, completed using reference TRBV7-3 and TRBJ2-3, is GAGVSQTPSNKVTEKGKYVELRCDPISGHTALYWYRQSLGQGPEFLIYFQGTGAADDSGLPNDRFFAVRPEGSVSTLKIQRTERGDSAVYLCASSPGTSADTQYFGPGTRLTVL.

This clonotype was seen only a few times. The V gene is TRBV20-1, the J gene TRBJ2-1; 9 bases fit TRBD2. The germline gives CDR1 DFQATT, CDR2 SNEGSKA (reference sequence). Losses at the gene ends were 0 bases for V and 0 bases for J; bases not matched to a gene: 9. The length of the CDR3 is 18 residues. CDR3 in amino acids: CSAREPLAGKSSYNEQFF. The CDR3 coding sequence is TGCAGTGCTAGAGAACCGCTAGCGGGGAAAAGCTCCTACAATGAGCAGTTCTTC.

The chain's CDR3 is CASSLFELPSGNTIYF. For the CDR3, the DNA is TGTGCCAGCAGCTTATTCGAGTTGCCCTCTGGAAACACCATATATTTT. The chain employs TRBV7-9 and TRBJ1-3; D is uncertain. The CDR3 is 16 residues long. Germline CDR1 SEHNR, CDR2 FQNEAQ (reference sequence). Trimming shortened V by 2 bases and J by 0 bases, and 11 bases separated the two germline ends.